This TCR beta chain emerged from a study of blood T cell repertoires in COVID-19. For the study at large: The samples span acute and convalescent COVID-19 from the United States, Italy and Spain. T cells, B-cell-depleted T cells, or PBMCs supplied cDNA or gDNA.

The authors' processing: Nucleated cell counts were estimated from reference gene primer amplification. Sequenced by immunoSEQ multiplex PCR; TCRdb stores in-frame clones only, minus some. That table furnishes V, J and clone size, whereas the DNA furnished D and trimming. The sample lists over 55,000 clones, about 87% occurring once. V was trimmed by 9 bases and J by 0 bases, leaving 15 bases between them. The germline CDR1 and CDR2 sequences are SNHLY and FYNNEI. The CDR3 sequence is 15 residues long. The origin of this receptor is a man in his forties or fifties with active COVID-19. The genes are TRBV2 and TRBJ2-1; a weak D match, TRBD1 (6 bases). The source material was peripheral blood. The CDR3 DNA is TGTGCCAGGGACAGCGTTCTGAGCTCCTACAATGAGCAGTTCTTC. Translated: CARDSVLSSYNEQFF.